The next 11 T cell receptor beta chains were all read from a single sample in a study of blood T cell repertoires in COVID-19. Libraries were prepared by immunoSEQ multiplex PCR; TCRdb keeps only in-frame clonotypes and omits some of them. The sample contains roughly 330,000 clones, 80% to 90% of which appear only once. Sequenced sample: peripheral blood. The receptors were sampled from a man younger than 35 who had recovered from COVID-19.

The rearrangement uses TRBV7-9 and TRBJ1-4; D gene unclear. Trimming shortened V by 1 base and J by 7 bases, and 10 bases separated the two germline ends. The germline gives CDR1 SEHNR, CDR2 FQNEAQ (reference sequence). The CDR3 consists of 14 residues. As DNA, the CDR3 is TGTGCCAGCAGCTTAGACGGAGAACCTGAAAAACTGTTTTTT. Translated: CASSLDGEPEKLFF.

The chain recombines TRBV15 with TRBJ1-1; D might be TRBD1 (6 bases). Trimming stripped 5 bases from V and 1 base from J, with 11 bases between. CDR3 length: 14 residues. CDR1 and CDR2 (germline): LNHNV, YYDKDF (reference sequence). The CDR3 coding sequence is TGTGCCACCAGCGGTAAACAGGGGAACACTGAAGCTTTCTTT. It encodes CATSGKQGNTEAFF.

This clone was picked up one time. A much larger clone lies a single base off, so this may be a read error. Here the CDR3 reads CASSFGQGNTEAFF. The CDR3 DNA reads TGTGCCAGCAGTTTCGGACAGGGCAACACTGAAGCTTTCTTT. The rearrangement joins TRBV7-8 to TRBJ1-1; the match to TRBD1 covers 8 bases. The CDR3 covers 14 residues. Germline trimming cut 6 bases from V and 2 bases from J; bases unmatched to any gene: 5. From germline, CDR1 is SGHVS and CDR2 FQNEAQ.

CDR3: CASSLSGGVSETQYF. CDR3 nucleotide sequence: TGCGCCAGCAGCCTCAGCGGGGGGGTTTCGGAGACCCAGTACTTC. The chain joins TRBV4-3 to TRBJ2-5, with 10 positions matching TRBD2. Trimming cost V 4 bases and J 5 bases; bases outside gene matches: 7. Germline values: CDR1 LGHNA, CDR2 YSLEER. The CDR3 spans 15 residues.

J is TRBJ1-1 and V is TRBV9, with D possibly TRBD1 on 5 matching bases. This CDR3 has 14 residues. CDR1 is SGDLS, CDR2 YYNGEE, per germline. Trimming pared 0 bases from V and 1 base from J, leaving 7 bases between. The CDR3 region is CASSVVGANTEAFF. The CDR3 DNA follows: TGTGCCAGCAGCGTAGTAGGGGCGAACACTGAAGCTTTCTTT.

V gene TRBV4-3 combines with J gene TRBJ1-1, with D possibly TRBD1 on 5 matching bases. Germline values: CDR1 LGHNA, CDR2 YSLEER. Trimming removed 0 bases at V and 4 bases at J, with 18 bases between. This CDR3 has 17 amino acids. The CDR3 DNA is TGCGCCAGCAGCCAAGATCCGGCCAGGGCCGGGAGCACTGAAGCTTTCTTT. Translation gives CASSQDPARAGSTEAFF.

This clone was seen only once. This chain joins TRBV9 and TRBJ2-1, with 7 bases fitting TRBD2. This CDR3 is 15 amino acids long. The junction had 7 bases not matched to a gene; V was cut back by 3 bases and J by 4 bases. The germline V gene has CDR1 SGDLS and CDR2 YYNGEE. The CDR3 is CASSAGGSLYNEQFF. The CDR3, as DNA: TGTGCCAGCAGCGCCGGGGGGTCCCTATACAATGAGCAGTTCTTC.

The rearrangement uses TRBV9 and TRBJ1-2; D is uncertain. V was shortened by 0 bases and J by 8 bases, with 17 bases between the two germline ends. Germline loops: CDR1 SGDLS, CDR2 YYNGEE. The CDR3 spans 15 residues. DNA of the CDR3: TGTGCCAGCAGCGTAGCACATCCGGGAGCGGAAGGCTACACCTTC. It translates to CASSVAHPGAEGYTF. Full variable domain (rest looked up from reference TRBV9 and TRBJ1-2): DSGVTQTPKHLITATGQRVTLRCSPRSGDLSVYWYQQSLDQGLQFLIQYYNGEERAKGNILERFSAQQFPDLHSELNLSSLELGDSALYFCASSVAHPGAEGYTFGSGTRLTVV.

This chain uses TRBV5-5 with TRBJ2-3; 8 nucleotides agree with TRBD2. The CDR3 totals 15 residues. J lost 3 bases, V lost 4 bases, and 7 bases had no gene match. Per the germline V gene, CDR1 is SGHKS and CDR2 is YYEKEE (reference sequence). The CDR3 protein is CASSPRGVWTDTQYF. Written as DNA, the CDR3 is TGTGCCAGCAGCCCGCGGGGGGTGTGGACAGATACGCAGTATTTT.

V and J are TRBV29-1 and TRBJ2-3, with TRBD2 matching over 7 bases. The V segment lost 3 bases and the J segment 4 bases; nucleotides outside the gene matches: 7. There are 14 residues in the CDR3. Germline assignment: CDR1 SQVTM and CDR2 ANQGSEA. The CDR3 sequence is CSVEGGSGSDTQYF. In DNA form, the CDR3 reads TGCAGCGTTGAGGGCGGGAGCGGGTCAGATACGCAGTATTTT.

The genes are TRBV2 and TRBJ2-7; D not resolved. The V gene's germline CDR1 is SNHLY and CDR2 FYNNEI. The CDR3 is made up of 11 amino acids. V gave up 8 bases and J gave up 2 bases, with 7 bases separating them. The CDR3 spells CASQIAYEQYF. CDR3 DNA: TGTGCCAGCCAAATAGCCTACGAGCAGTACTTC.